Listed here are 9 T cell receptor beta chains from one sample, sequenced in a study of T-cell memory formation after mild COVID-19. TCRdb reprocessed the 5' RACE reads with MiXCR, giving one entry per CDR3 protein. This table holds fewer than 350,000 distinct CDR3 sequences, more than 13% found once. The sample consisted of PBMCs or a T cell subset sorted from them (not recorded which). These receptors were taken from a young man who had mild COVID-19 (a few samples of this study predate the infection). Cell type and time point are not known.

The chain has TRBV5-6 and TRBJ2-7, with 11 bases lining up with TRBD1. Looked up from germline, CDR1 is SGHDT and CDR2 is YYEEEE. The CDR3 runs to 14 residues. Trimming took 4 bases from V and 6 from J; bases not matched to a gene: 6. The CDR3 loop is CASSQDRGLFEQYV. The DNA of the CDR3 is TGTGCCAGCAGCCAGGACAGGGGGCTGTTCGAGCAGTACGTC.

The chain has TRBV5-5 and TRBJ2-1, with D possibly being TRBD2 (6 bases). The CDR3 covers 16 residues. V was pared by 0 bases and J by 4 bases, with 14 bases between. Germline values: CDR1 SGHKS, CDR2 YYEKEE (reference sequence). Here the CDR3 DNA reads TGTGCCAGCAGCTTGGAATACCGCGGGGCATACAATGAGCAGTTCTTC. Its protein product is CASSLEYRGAYNEQFF.

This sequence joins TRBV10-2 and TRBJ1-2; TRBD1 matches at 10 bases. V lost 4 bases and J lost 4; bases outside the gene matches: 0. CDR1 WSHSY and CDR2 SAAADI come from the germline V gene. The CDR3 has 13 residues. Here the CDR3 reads CASSGDRGYGYTF. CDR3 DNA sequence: TGCGCCAGCAGTGGGGACAGGGGCTATGGCTACACCTTC.

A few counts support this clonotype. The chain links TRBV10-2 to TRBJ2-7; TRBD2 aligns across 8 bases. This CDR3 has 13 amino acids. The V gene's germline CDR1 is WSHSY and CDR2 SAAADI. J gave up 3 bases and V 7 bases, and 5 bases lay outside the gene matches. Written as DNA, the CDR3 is TGCGCCAGCACCGGGGGGGCCAGCTACGAGCAGTACTTC. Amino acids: CASTGGASYEQYF.

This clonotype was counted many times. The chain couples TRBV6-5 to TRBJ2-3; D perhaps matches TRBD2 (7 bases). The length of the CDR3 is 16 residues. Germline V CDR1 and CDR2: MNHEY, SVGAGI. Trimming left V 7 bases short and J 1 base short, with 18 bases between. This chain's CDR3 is CASKVGGPPGTDTQYF. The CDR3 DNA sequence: TGTGCCAGCAAGGTGGGGGGGCCTCCGGGCACAGATACGCAGTATTTT.

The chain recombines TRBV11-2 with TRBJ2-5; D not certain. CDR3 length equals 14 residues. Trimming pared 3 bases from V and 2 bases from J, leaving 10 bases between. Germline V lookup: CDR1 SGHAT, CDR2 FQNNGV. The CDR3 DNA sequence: TGTGCCAGCAGCTTTAATTTCGTGCAAGAGACCCAGTACTTC. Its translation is CASSFNFVQETQYF.

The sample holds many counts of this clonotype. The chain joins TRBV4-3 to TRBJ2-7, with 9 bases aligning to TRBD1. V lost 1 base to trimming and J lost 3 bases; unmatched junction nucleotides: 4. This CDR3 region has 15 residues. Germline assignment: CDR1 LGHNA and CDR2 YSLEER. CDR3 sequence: CASSQGTGDLYEQYF. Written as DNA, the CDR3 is TGCGCCAGCAGCCAAGGGACAGGGGACCTCTACGAGCAGTACTTC.

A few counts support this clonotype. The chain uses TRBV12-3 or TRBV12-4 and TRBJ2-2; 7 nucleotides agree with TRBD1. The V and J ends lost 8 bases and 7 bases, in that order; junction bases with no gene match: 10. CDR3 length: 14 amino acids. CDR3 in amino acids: CASGDRAAVGELFF. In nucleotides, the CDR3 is TGTGCCAGCGGCGACAGGGCGGCTGTCGGGGAGCTGTTTTTT.

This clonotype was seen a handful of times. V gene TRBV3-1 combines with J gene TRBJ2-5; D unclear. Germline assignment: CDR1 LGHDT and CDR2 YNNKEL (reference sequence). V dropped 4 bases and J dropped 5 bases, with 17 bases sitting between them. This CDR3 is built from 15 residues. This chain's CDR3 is CASSPRIAVGETQYF. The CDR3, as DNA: TGTGCCAGCAGCCCCCGGATTGCGGTTGGGGAGACCCAGTACTTC.